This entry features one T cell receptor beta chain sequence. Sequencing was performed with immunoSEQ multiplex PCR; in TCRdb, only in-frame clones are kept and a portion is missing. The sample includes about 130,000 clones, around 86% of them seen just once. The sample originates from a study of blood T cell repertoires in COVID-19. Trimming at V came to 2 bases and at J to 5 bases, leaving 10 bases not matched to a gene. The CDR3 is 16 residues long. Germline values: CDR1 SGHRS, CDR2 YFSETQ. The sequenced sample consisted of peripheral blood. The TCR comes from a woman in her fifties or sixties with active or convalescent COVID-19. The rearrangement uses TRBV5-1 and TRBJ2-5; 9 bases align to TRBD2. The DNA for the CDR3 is TGCGCCAGCAGCTTATCCGGGTCAGCGGGAGGTGAGACCCAGTACTTC. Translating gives CASSLSGSAGGETQYF.